These T cell receptor beta chains were read from a single sample in a study of early stage breast cancer tumors. Using immunoSEQ multiplex PCR, the repertoire was profiled, and TCRdb retains in-frame clones only, with some absent. The table lists about 72,000 clones, 70% to 85% of them singletons. The sequenced sample consisted of blood. These receptors were collected from a person between 55 and 69 years old with breast cancer. Both conserved end residues are part of each CDR3. Fields, in order: clone size, D gene, V gene, J gene, CDR3 DNA, CDR3 protein. D genes are given only for firm matches. Clone size appears in some rows only: once, few, many, or a class for an expanded clone.

abundance: .; d_gene: TRBD2; v_gene: TRBV6-5; j_gene: TRBJ2-7; CDR3nt: TGTGCCAGCAGCCCAAGCGGGGGGCGGGCCGAGCAGTACTTC; CDR3aa: CASSPSGGRAEQYF
abundance: .; d_gene: TRBD1; v_gene: TRBV19; j_gene: TRBJ1-5; CDR3nt: TGTGCCAGTGCCGTAGGGGGCTTGAGCAATCAGCCCCAGCATTTT; CDR3aa: CASAVGGLSNQPQHF
abundance: .; d_gene: .; v_gene: TRBV2; j_gene: TRBJ1-5; CDR3nt: TGTGCCAGCAGCCCGTTAAGTAGCAATCAGCCCCAGCATTTT; CDR3aa: CASSPLSSNQPQHF
abundance: once; d_gene: .; v_gene: TRBV19; j_gene: TRBJ2-1; CDR3nt: TGTGCCAGTAGGATACTAACCGGGCCCCAGTTCTTC; CDR3aa: CASRILTGPQFF
abundance: .; d_gene: .; v_gene: TRBV10-2; j_gene: TRBJ1-3; CDR3nt: TGCGCCAGCAGTGACCCCCCACAGGCCTCTGGAAACACCATATATTTT; CDR3aa: CASSDPPQASGNTIYF
abundance: .; d_gene: TRBD1; v_gene: TRBV6-6; j_gene: TRBJ1-5; CDR3nt: TGTGCCAGCAGTTACTCTCCTGGACAGGTTAATCAGCCCCAGCATTTT; CDR3aa: CASSYSPGQVNQPQHF
abundance: .; d_gene: .; v_gene: TRBV5-4; j_gene: TRBJ1-4; CDR3nt: TGTGCCAGCAGCTTTCTTGGATCGGATGAAAAACTGTTTTTT; CDR3aa: CASSFLGSDEKLFF
abundance: .; d_gene: TRBD2; v_gene: TRBV7-2; j_gene: TRBJ2-5; CDR3nt: TGTGCCAGCAGACAGACTAGCGGGGGCGGGACCCAGTACTTC; CDR3aa: CASRQTSGGGTQYF
abundance: .; d_gene: .; v_gene: TRBV5-1; j_gene: TRBJ2-3; CDR3nt: TGCGCCAGCTCCCCTGACAGCAGCACAGATACGCAGTATTTT; CDR3aa: CASSPDSSTDTQYF
abundance: .; d_gene: .; v_gene: TRBV19; j_gene: TRBJ2-1; CDR3nt: TGTGCCAGTAGTATAGCGGGAGTCACCTACAATGAGCAGTTCTTC; CDR3aa: CASSIAGVTYNEQFF
abundance: .; d_gene: .; v_gene: TRBV11-2; j_gene: TRBJ1-1; CDR3nt: TGTGCCAGCAGCTTAGTTCCCGGGACTGAAGCTTTCTTT; CDR3aa: CASSLVPGTEAFF
abundance: .; d_gene: .; v_gene: TRBV11-1; j_gene: TRBJ1-1; CDR3nt: TGTGCCAGCAGCCTTCTACAGGGTGCCGCTTTCTTT; CDR3aa: CASSLLQGAAFF
abundance: .; d_gene: .; v_gene: TRBV11-1; j_gene: TRBJ2-5; CDR3nt: TGTGCCAGCAGCCAAAAGGGGAGCGGTCAAGAGACCCAGTACTTC; CDR3aa: CASSQKGSGQETQYF
abundance: few; d_gene: .; v_gene: TRBV9; j_gene: TRBJ1-3; CDR3nt: TGTGCCAGCAGCGTAGTGGGACGTAGCTCTGGAAACACCATATATTTT; CDR3aa: CASSVVGRSSGNTIYF
abundance: .; d_gene: .; v_gene: TRBV30; j_gene: TRBJ2-6; CDR3nt: TGTGCCTGGAGGGAAGCTGGGGCCAACGTCCTGACTTTC; CDR3aa: CAWREAGANVLTF
abundance: .; d_gene: TRBD1; v_gene: TRBV6-5; j_gene: TRBJ2-1; CDR3nt: TGTGCCAGCAGTTACCCGGTGGACAGGGCCTACAATGAGCAGTTCTTC; CDR3aa: CASSYPVDRAYNEQFF
abundance: .; d_gene: .; v_gene: TRBV15; j_gene: TRBJ2-1; CDR3nt: TGTGCCACCAGCAGACAGGGAGAGCAGTTCTTC; CDR3aa: CATSRQGEQFF
abundance: .; d_gene: TRBD1; v_gene: TRBV10-3; j_gene: TRBJ2-7; CDR3nt: TGTGCCATCAGACCCTCTTCCGGGACAGCTCGTCTCGAGCAGTACTTC; CDR3aa: CAIRPSSGTARLEQYF
abundance: few; d_gene: TRBD1; v_gene: TRBV5-8; j_gene: TRBJ1-1; CDR3nt: TGTGCCAGCAGCACGGACAGGGGGAACACTGAAGCTTTCTTT; CDR3aa: CASSTDRGNTEAFF
abundance: once; d_gene: .; v_gene: TRBV19; j_gene: TRBJ1-3; CDR3nt: TGTGCCAGTAGTATGGAGATTGGAAACACCATATATTTT; CDR3aa: CASSMEIGNTIYF
abundance: .; d_gene: TRBD2; v_gene: TRBV18; j_gene: TRBJ2-7; CDR3nt: TGTGCCAGCTCCTACGGGACTAGCGGGTTCTACGAGCAGTACTTC; CDR3aa: CASSYGTSGFYEQYF
abundance: once; d_gene: .; v_gene: TRBV11-2; j_gene: TRBJ2-7; CDR3nt: TGTGCCAGCAGCTTAGTCGGAGGTCCCTACGAGCAGTACTTC; CDR3aa: CASSLVGGPYEQYF
abundance: .; d_gene: .; v_gene: TRBV7-9; j_gene: TRBJ2-7; CDR3nt: TGTGCCAGCAGCTTAGCGGGAGTTAGTTACGAGCAGTACTTC; CDR3aa: CASSLAGVSYEQYF
abundance: .; d_gene: TRBD2; v_gene: TRBV5-6; j_gene: TRBJ2-1; CDR3nt: TGTGCCAGCAGCTTGTTGGTCCAGCGGGGATACAATGAGCAGTTCTTC; CDR3aa: CASSLLVQRGYNEQFF
abundance: .; d_gene: TRBD1; v_gene: TRBV4-1; j_gene: TRBJ1-6; CDR3nt: TGCGCCAGCAGCCAAGAGGAGGGGACAGGGAATTCACCCCTCCACTTT; CDR3aa: CASSQEEGTGNSPLHF
abundance: .; d_gene: TRBD1; v_gene: TRBV6-5; j_gene: TRBJ2-7; CDR3nt: TGTGCCAGCAGTTACTCGGGACAGGGGGTCTACGAGCAGTACTTC; CDR3aa: CASSYSGQGVYEQYF
abundance: few; d_gene: .; v_gene: TRBV21-1; j_gene: TRBJ2-2; CDR3nt: TGTGCCAGCAGCATTGGCGGGACTAGCGGGCAATTCGAAACGTGGACCGGGGAGCTGTTTTTT; CDR3aa: CASSIGGTSGQFETWTGELFF
abundance: .; d_gene: .; v_gene: TRBV5-4; j_gene: TRBJ1-2; CDR3nt: TGTGCCAGCAGCCCCCAGCCGGACAGTGCTAACTATGGCTACACCTTC; CDR3aa: CASSPQPDSANYGYTF
abundance: .; d_gene: .; v_gene: TRBV4-2; j_gene: TRBJ2-7; CDR3nt: TGTGCCAGCAGCCCTATGGGGGAAACCTACGAGCAGTACTTC; CDR3aa: CASSPMGETYEQYF
abundance: once; d_gene: TRBD1; v_gene: TRBV4-3; j_gene: TRBJ2-7; CDR3nt: TGCGCCAGCAGCCACAGACAGGGGGGACTGTACGAGCAGTACTTC; CDR3aa: CASSHRQGGLYEQYF
abundance: .; d_gene: .; v_gene: TRBV29-1; j_gene: TRBJ2-2; CDR3nt: TGCAGCGTTGCGGGCGGGCCGAACACCGGGGAGCTGTTTTTT; CDR3aa: CSVAGGPNTGELFF
abundance: few; d_gene: .; v_gene: TRBV2; j_gene: TRBJ2-5; CDR3nt: TGTGCCAGCAGTGGGGTAGGGGGTGGAGAGACCCAGTACTTC; CDR3aa: CASSGVGGGETQYF
abundance: .; d_gene: .; v_gene: TRBV19; j_gene: TRBJ2-6; CDR3nt: TGTGCCACCTCCCAGGTGTCTACCTCTGGGGCCAACGTCCTGACTTTC; CDR3aa: CATSQVSTSGANVLTF
abundance: .; d_gene: TRBD1; v_gene: TRBV19; j_gene: TRBJ1-5; CDR3nt: TGTGCCAGCGACAGGGTCGGTCAGCCCCAGCATTTT; CDR3aa: CASDRVGQPQHF
abundance: few; d_gene: TRBD2; v_gene: TRBV5-4; j_gene: TRBJ2-7; CDR3nt: TGTGCCAGCAGCTGGGGCGGGAGGGGATACGAGCAGTACTTC; CDR3aa: CASSWGGRGYEQYF
abundance: .; d_gene: TRBD1; v_gene: TRBV20-1; j_gene: TRBJ1-1; CDR3nt: TGCGTGACAGGGGGCGTAGGTGAAGCTTTCTTT; CDR3aa: CVTGGVGEAFF
abundance: .; d_gene: TRBD2; v_gene: TRBV2; j_gene: TRBJ2-3; CDR3nt: TGTGCCAGCAGTGAAGGGCTAGCGGGGCGGTTAGATACGCAGTATTTT; CDR3aa: CASSEGLAGRLDTQYF
abundance: .; d_gene: .; v_gene: TRBV7-8; j_gene: TRBJ2-5; CDR3nt: TGTGCCAGCAGCTTAGTGACCCTAATGGGACAAGAGACCCAGTACTTC; CDR3aa: CASSLVTLMGQETQYF
abundance: .; d_gene: .; v_gene: TRBV11-1; j_gene: TRBJ1-2; CDR3nt: TGTGCCACCTCACGGGGTCTCTCGGAAGGTGGCTACACCTTC; CDR3aa: CATSRGLSEGGYTF
abundance: .; d_gene: .; v_gene: TRBV5-8; j_gene: TRBJ2-3; CDR3nt: TGTGCCAGCAGTCGTCCGGAGTTTACAGATACGCAGTATTTT; CDR3aa: CASSRPEFTDTQYF
abundance: .; d_gene: .; v_gene: TRBV5-5; j_gene: TRBJ2-1; CDR3nt: TGTGCCAGCAGCTTGGCCGGGCGCAATGAGCAGTTCTTC; CDR3aa: CASSLAGRNEQFF
abundance: few; d_gene: .; v_gene: TRBV5-1; j_gene: TRBJ1-2; CDR3nt: TGCGCCAGCAGCTTGGCCGGGGACTATGGCTACACCTTC; CDR3aa: CASSLAGDYGYTF
abundance: .; d_gene: .; v_gene: TRBV4-1; j_gene: TRBJ1-2; CDR3nt: TGCGCCAGCAGCCAAGATAAGAATGGCTACACCTTC; CDR3aa: CASSQDKNGYTF
abundance: .; d_gene: TRBD2; v_gene: TRBV27; j_gene: TRBJ2-3; CDR3nt: TGTGCCAGCAGTTTGACTAGCGGGGGTTTCACAGATACGCAGTATTTT; CDR3aa: CASSLTSGGFTDTQYF
abundance: .; d_gene: .; v_gene: TRBV18; j_gene: TRBJ1-2; CDR3nt: TGTGCCAGCTCACGTGTCAGGGGCCATGGCTACACCTTC; CDR3aa: CASSRVRGHGYTF
abundance: .; d_gene: .; v_gene: TRBV6-6; j_gene: TRBJ1-3; CDR3nt: TGTGCCACCTTAATGGGCTCTGGAAACACCATATATTTT; CDR3aa: CATLMGSGNTIYF
abundance: .; d_gene: .; v_gene: TRBV5-1; j_gene: TRBJ2-3; CDR3nt: TGCGCCAGCAGCTTGGAGCTAGAGGAAGATACGCAGTATTTT; CDR3aa: CASSLELEEDTQYF
abundance: .; d_gene: TRBD1; v_gene: TRBV18; j_gene: TRBJ2-2; CDR3nt: TGTGCCAGCTCACTGGGACAGACCGGGGAGCTGTTTTTT; CDR3aa: CASSLGQTGELFF